This T cell receptor (beta chain) was sequenced for a study of OX40 agonist ivuxolimab in advanced cancers. CDR3 size: 13 residues. The germline V gene encodes CDR1 MNHNS and CDR2 SASEGT. The J segment lost 1 base and the V segment lost 6 bases, leaving 2 bases of the junction unmatched. TCRdb's table, derived via immunoSEQ multiplex PCR, lists solely in-frame clones and lacks some. This sample carries some 77,000 clones, approximately 95% of them seen once, and the ten largest clones take approximately 0.32%. Sample: CD4+ or CD8+ T cells sorted from blood, taken in a trial of the OX40 agonist ivuxolimab. The J gene is TRBJ2-5, the V gene TRBV6-1; 7 bases are shared with TRBD2. The source of this sequence is an adult with an advanced solid tumor such as melanoma, head and neck, liver or kidney cancer. This CDR3 is CASSGGFQETQYF. CDR3 coding DNA: TGTGCCAGCAGCGGGGGGTTCCAAGAGACCCAGTACTTC.